This T cell receptor (beta chain) was sequenced for a study of cytomegalovirus exposure and HLA in healthy donors. V lost 3 bases and J 4 bases, leaving 13 bases between the germline ends. Germline CDR1 and CDR2: MGHDK and SYGVNS. The CDR3 consists of 14 residues. The protocol was immunoSEQ multiplex PCR, while the TCRdb copy is restricted to in-frame clones and leaves out a portion. The sample carries 90,000 to 110,000 clones, 88% recorded once. The clonotype comes from a woman aged 18 to 35 in good health and CMV-seronegative. Source material: PBMCs. The rearrangement links TRBV25-1 to TRBJ2-7; no firm D call. The CDR3 protein is CASSDRPTSYEQYF. CDR3 DNA sequence: TGTGCCAGCAGTGACCGCCCGACTTCGTACGAGCAGTACTTC.